This is a list of T cell receptor beta chains from one sample in a study of blood T cell repertoires in COVID-19. Libraries were prepared by immunoSEQ multiplex PCR; TCRdb keeps only in-frame clonotypes and omits some of them. Of 80,000 to 100,000 clones listed, 91% are singletons. The sequenced material came from peripheral blood. The receptors derive from a human donor with active COVID-19. The donor label of this sample is uncertain. Both conserved end residues are part of each CDR3. D genes are given only for firm matches. The listing skips clone size in some rows; elsewhere it reads once, few, many or a size class.

CDR3nt: TGTGCCAGCAGCCCCCGCGGTTATGAGCAGTTCTTC
CDR3aa: CASSPRGYEQFF
abundance: -
v_gene: TRBV7-9
j_gene: TRBJ2-1
d_gene: -

CDR3nt: TGTGCCACCAGTGGTGGCAGGCAGAATGAAAAACTGTTTTTT
CDR3aa: CATSGGRQNEKLFF
abundance: -
v_gene: TRBV24-1
j_gene: TRBJ1-4
d_gene: -

CDR3nt: TGTGCTAGTGGTTTGGCGCGGGGACAGCCTAAAGGCTACACCTTC
CDR3aa: CASGLARGQPKGYTF
abundance: -
v_gene: TRBV12-5
j_gene: TRBJ1-2
d_gene: TRBD1

CDR3nt: TGTGCCAGCAGTGAAATAGGGACTGGTGGAAACACCATATATTTT
CDR3aa: CASSEIGTGGNTIYF
abundance: -
v_gene: TRBV28
j_gene: TRBJ1-3
d_gene: -

CDR3nt: TGTGCCAGCAGCTTAGGCGTTGGAGTCTATGGCTACACCTTC
CDR3aa: CASSLGVGVYGYTF
abundance: -
v_gene: TRBV7-2
j_gene: TRBJ1-2
d_gene: -

CDR3nt: TGTGCCAGCAGCGCCCGTCAGAACAGTAATGAAAAACTGTTTTTT
CDR3aa: CASSARQNSNEKLFF
abundance: -
v_gene: TRBV7-8
j_gene: TRBJ1-4
d_gene: -

CDR3nt: TGTGCCAGCAGTTCTACCCACTCAACCGGGGAGCTGTTTTTT
CDR3aa: CASSSTHSTGELFF
abundance: -
v_gene: TRBV6-5
j_gene: TRBJ2-2
d_gene: -

CDR3nt: TGTGCCAGCATCAAAGGGGGTGACAAGACCCAGTACTTC
CDR3aa: CASIKGGDKTQYF
abundance: -
v_gene: TRBV28
j_gene: TRBJ2-5
d_gene: -

CDR3nt: TGTGCCAGCAGTTCACCGGGATTAGCGGGGTTTCTCAGCTCCTACAATGAGCAGTTCTTC
CDR3aa: CASSSPGLAGFLSSYNEQFF
abundance: -
v_gene: TRBV27
j_gene: TRBJ2-1
d_gene: TRBD2

CDR3nt: TGTGCCAGCAGTTTCGGGACAGATTATAATTCACCCCTCCACTTT
CDR3aa: CASSFGTDYNSPLHF
abundance: once
v_gene: TRBV5-4
j_gene: TRBJ1-6
d_gene: TRBD1

CDR3nt: TGTGCCAGCAGCCCCATAGCGGGACCAAACACCGGGGAGCTGTTTTTT
CDR3aa: CASSPIAGPNTGELFF
abundance: -
v_gene: TRBV7-6
j_gene: TRBJ2-2
d_gene: TRBD2

CDR3nt: TGTGCGACCACGGGACAGATAAACACCGGGGAGCTGTTTTTT
CDR3aa: CATTGQINTGELFF
abundance: -
v_gene: TRBV19
j_gene: TRBJ2-2
d_gene: TRBD1

CDR3nt: TGTGCCAGCAGTGGTATGTTAAGCAGAGGGGAGGTTAAAGACGAGCAGTACTTC
CDR3aa: CASSGMLSRGEVKDEQYF
abundance: -
v_gene: TRBV2
j_gene: TRBJ2-7
d_gene: -

CDR3nt: TGTGCCATCAGCCTCAGGGAGGGATACGAGCAGTACTTC
CDR3aa: CAISLREGYEQYF
abundance: -
v_gene: TRBV10-3
j_gene: TRBJ2-7
d_gene: TRBD2

CDR3nt: TGTGCCAGCAGTGAAGAAGGGGGACAGGGGTTGTGGGATACGCAGTATTTT
CDR3aa: CASSEEGGQGLWDTQYF
abundance: -
v_gene: TRBV2
j_gene: TRBJ2-3
d_gene: TRBD1

CDR3nt: TGTGCCAGCAGCATTCAGGGGGACGAGCAGTACTTC
CDR3aa: CASSIQGDEQYF
abundance: -
v_gene: TRBV5-5
j_gene: TRBJ2-7
d_gene: TRBD1

CDR3nt: TGTGCCAGCAGCTATTCGATCAGTGGGTCCGGGGTATTCTACGAGCAGTACTTC
CDR3aa: CASSYSISGSGVFYEQYF
abundance: -
v_gene: TRBV4-2
j_gene: TRBJ2-7
d_gene: -

CDR3nt: TGTGCCATCAGTTCGACAGGGCATAATTCACCCCTCCACTTT
CDR3aa: CAISSTGHNSPLHF
abundance: -
v_gene: TRBV10-3
j_gene: TRBJ1-6
d_gene: TRBD1

CDR3nt: TGTGCCAGCATACGGGGGACAGGGGGCGCCTGGAACACTGAAGCTTTCTTT
CDR3aa: CASIRGTGGAWNTEAFF
abundance: -
v_gene: TRBV2
j_gene: TRBJ1-1
d_gene: TRBD1

CDR3nt: TGCGCCAGCAGCCTATTGAGGACAGGGCTTTATAATTCACCCCTCCACTTT
CDR3aa: CASSLLRTGLYNSPLHF
abundance: -
v_gene: TRBV5-1
j_gene: TRBJ1-6
d_gene: TRBD1

CDR3nt: TGTGCCAGCAGCCCAATAGCGGGGGAGAGCACAGATACGCAGTATTTT
CDR3aa: CASSPIAGESTDTQYF
abundance: -
v_gene: TRBV9
j_gene: TRBJ2-3
d_gene: TRBD2

CDR3nt: TGTGCCAGCTCACCGCATGGAGGAATAGATACGCAGTATTTT
CDR3aa: CASSPHGGIDTQYF
abundance: -
v_gene: TRBV18
j_gene: TRBJ2-3
d_gene: -

CDR3nt: TGTGCCAGCAGTGACAGGACAGGGGGTCAGCCCCAGCATTTT
CDR3aa: CASSDRTGGQPQHF
abundance: -
v_gene: TRBV6-2/TRBV6-3
j_gene: TRBJ1-5
d_gene: TRBD1

CDR3nt: TGTGCCAGCAGCTTAGGGCGGCGGGGCTACACAGATACGCAGTATTTT
CDR3aa: CASSLGRRGYTDTQYF
abundance: -
v_gene: TRBV7-2
j_gene: TRBJ2-3
d_gene: -

CDR3nt: TGTGCCAGCAGTTCCGAGACAGGGAGTCAGCCCCAGCATTTT
CDR3aa: CASSSETGSQPQHF
abundance: -
v_gene: TRBV7-9
j_gene: TRBJ1-5
d_gene: TRBD1

CDR3nt: TGCGCCAGCAGACCACAGGGGGCGGTTGAAGCTTTCTTT
CDR3aa: CASRPQGAVEAFF
abundance: -
v_gene: TRBV4-1
j_gene: TRBJ1-1
d_gene: TRBD1

CDR3nt: TGTGCCAGCAGCTCCACAGGGGGTCCAAATGAAAAACTGTTTTTT
CDR3aa: CASSSTGGPNEKLFF
abundance: once
v_gene: TRBV7-2
j_gene: TRBJ1-4
d_gene: TRBD1

CDR3nt: TGTGCCATCAGTGAGTTCTGCCAGGCAACCTACGAGCAGTACTTC
CDR3aa: CAISEFCQATYEQYF
abundance: -
v_gene: TRBV10-3
j_gene: TRBJ2-7
d_gene: -

CDR3nt: TGCGCCAGCAGTTCACAGGGGCGAGATAGCAATCAGCCCCAGCATTTT
CDR3aa: CASSSQGRDSNQPQHF
abundance: once
v_gene: TRBV23-1
j_gene: TRBJ1-5
d_gene: TRBD1

CDR3nt: TGCGCCAGCAGCCTCATGGACAGCGCCTCTGGGGCCAACGTCCTGACTTTC
CDR3aa: CASSLMDSASGANVLTF
abundance: once
v_gene: TRBV4-1
j_gene: TRBJ2-6
d_gene: -

CDR3nt: TGTGCCAGTAGTAGGGACAGGGGTTACTATAATTCACCCCTCCACTTT
CDR3aa: CASSRDRGYYNSPLHF
abundance: -
v_gene: TRBV19
j_gene: TRBJ1-6
d_gene: TRBD1

CDR3nt: TGTGCCAGCAGCCATCTCGGGACAGGACGGGAGACCCAGTACTTC
CDR3aa: CASSHLGTGRETQYF
abundance: -
v_gene: TRBV14
j_gene: TRBJ2-5
d_gene: TRBD1

CDR3nt: TGTGCCAGCAGTAGAACTAGCGGGGATACAGATACGCAGTATTTT
CDR3aa: CASSRTSGDTDTQYF
abundance: -
v_gene: TRBV2
j_gene: TRBJ2-3
d_gene: TRBD2

CDR3nt: TGTGCCAGCAGCCAAACAGGGGTAGAGCAGTTCTTC
CDR3aa: CASSQTGVEQFF
abundance: -
v_gene: TRBV6-6
j_gene: TRBJ2-1
d_gene: TRBD1

CDR3nt: TGTGCCAGCAGTAACCCCTGGAGGGGGCGGACCCAGTACTTC
CDR3aa: CASSNPWRGRTQYF
abundance: -
v_gene: TRBV27
j_gene: TRBJ2-5
d_gene: -

CDR3nt: TGTGCCAGCAGCCAAAAAGCGGGGTTTCTTGGTCTGGGCCCTAACACCGGGGAGCTGTTTTTT
CDR3aa: CASSQKAGFLGLGPNTGELFF
abundance: -
v_gene: TRBV3-1/TRBV3-2
j_gene: TRBJ2-2
d_gene: TRBD2

CDR3nt: TGTGCCAGTGTCCAGGGAGGGAACACCGGGGAGCTGTTTTTT
CDR3aa: CASVQGGNTGELFF
abundance: -
v_gene: TRBV19
j_gene: TRBJ2-2
d_gene: -

CDR3nt: TGTGCCAGCAGTTTTCAGTCTGGGGCCAACGTCCTGACTTTC
CDR3aa: CASSFQSGANVLTF
abundance: once
v_gene: TRBV28
j_gene: TRBJ2-6
d_gene: -

CDR3nt: TGTGCCAGCAGCCAAGGCGGGGGGGCCGGGGAGCTGTTTTTT
CDR3aa: CASSQGGGAGELFF
abundance: few
v_gene: TRBV3-1/TRBV3-2
j_gene: TRBJ2-2
d_gene: TRBD2

CDR3nt: TGTGCCGGACAGGGGAGCGTTGATAATTCACCCCTCCACTTT
CDR3aa: CAGQGSVDNSPLHF
abundance: -
v_gene: TRBV28
j_gene: TRBJ1-6
d_gene: TRBD1

CDR3nt: TGTGCCAGCAGCGTTTGGGTAGGGGGGGGGAAGGCTCACGAGCAGTACTTC
CDR3aa: CASSVWVGGGKAHEQYF
abundance: -
v_gene: TRBV7-2
j_gene: TRBJ2-7
d_gene: -

CDR3nt: TGTGCCAGCAGTTACCTCAGGCGGGGGGTGCTTTATGAAGCTTTCTTT
CDR3aa: CASSYLRRGVLYEAFF
abundance: -
v_gene: TRBV27
j_gene: TRBJ1-1
d_gene: -

CDR3nt: TGTGCCAGTACCCCCCTTACCACAGGGGGCAAAAATTTCGGGTATGGCTACACCTTC
CDR3aa: CASTPLTTGGKNFGYGYTF
abundance: -
v_gene: TRBV19
j_gene: TRBJ1-2
d_gene: TRBD1

CDR3nt: TGTGCCAGCAGCTTGGCCCGACTAGCAGGGGCAGATACGCAGTATTTT
CDR3aa: CASSLARLAGADTQYF
abundance: -
v_gene: TRBV5-8
j_gene: TRBJ2-3
d_gene: -

CDR3nt: TGCGCCAGCAGCCCGCCCTGGTGGGGCCTAGCCAAAAACATTCAGTACTTC
CDR3aa: CASSPPWWGLAKNIQYF
abundance: -
v_gene: TRBV4-1
j_gene: TRBJ2-4
d_gene: -

CDR3nt: TGTGCCAGCAGCCTCATCCATGCCCTTCTAGCCACAGATACGCAGTATTTT
CDR3aa: CASSLIHALLATDTQYF
abundance: -
v_gene: TRBV7-9
j_gene: TRBJ2-3
d_gene: -

CDR3nt: TGTGCCATCAGTGATTCGGAGGGATGGTACTCTGGAAACACCATATATTTT
CDR3aa: CAISDSEGWYSGNTIYF
abundance: -
v_gene: TRBV10-3
j_gene: TRBJ1-3
d_gene: -